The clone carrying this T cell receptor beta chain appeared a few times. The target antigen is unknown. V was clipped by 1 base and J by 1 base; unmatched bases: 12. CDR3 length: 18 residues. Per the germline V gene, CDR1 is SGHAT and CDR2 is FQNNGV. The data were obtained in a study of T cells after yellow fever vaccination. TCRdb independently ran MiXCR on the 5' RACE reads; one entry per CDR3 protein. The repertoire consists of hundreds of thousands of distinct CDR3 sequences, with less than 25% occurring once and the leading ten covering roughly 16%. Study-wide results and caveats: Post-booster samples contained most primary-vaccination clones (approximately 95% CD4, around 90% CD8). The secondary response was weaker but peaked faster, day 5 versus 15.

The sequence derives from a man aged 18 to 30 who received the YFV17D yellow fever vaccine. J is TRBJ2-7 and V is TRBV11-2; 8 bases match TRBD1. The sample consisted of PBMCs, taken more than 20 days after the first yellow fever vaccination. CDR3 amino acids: CASSLGVSGTGSSYEQYV. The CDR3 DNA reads TGTGCCAGCAGCTTAGGCGTTTCTGGGACAGGATCATCCTACGAGCAGTACGTC.